The clone carrying this TCR beta chain has a count of ten or more. This sample was included in a study of identical twins. TCRdb used MiXCR to reprocess the 5' RACE reads, holding one entry per CDR3 protein. The repertoire holds roughly 770,000 distinct CDR3 sequences, with roughly 18% as singletons. There are 14 residues in the CDR3. CDR1 is DFQATT and CDR2 is SNEGSKA in the germline V gene (reference sequence). These data also featured in a second study, about T cells expressing NK-cell markers. From that report: From sorted CD3+CD56+NKG2C+, CD3+CD56+NKG2C- and CD3+CD56-NKG2C+ T cells came the TCR beta repertoires. In a handful of donors, dominant clonotypes made up about 28.3-65% of CD3+CD56-NKG2C+ cells.

Source material: PBMCs. The chain has TRBV20-1 and TRBJ1-1; tentative D call: TRBD1 (5 bases). This sequence was found in a woman younger than 30 in good health. The CDR3 DNA reads as TGCAGGGCGGGACCTTCACCCATGAACACTGAAGCTTTCTTT. Protein: CRAGPSPMNTEAFF.